The present entry profiles one T cell receptor beta chain with its context. These data come from a study of blood T cell repertoires in COVID-19. In the original analysis: How many nucleated cells were present was estimated from reference gene primer amplification. Sequencing was performed with immunoSEQ multiplex PCR; in TCRdb, only in-frame clones are kept and a portion is missing. The DNA was the basis for D and trimming; V, J and clone size are from that table. The sample has roughly 200,000 clones, more than 70% seen once. This CDR3 is built from 18 residues. V lost 11 bases and J 1 base, leaving 24 bases between the germline ends. Germline V gene data show CDR1 as MDHEN and CDR2 as SYDVKM. Participant age was roughly 18 to 90 years, and participants resided in 20 to 30 US areas. In Cohort 3, a recovered donor had either two negative PCRs, clearance, or symptom resolution.

This rearrangement joins TRBV28 to TRBJ2-6, with D possibly TRBD2 on 5 matching bases. Sample: PBMCs or T cells enriched from blood (not recorded which). This sequence originates from a man aged 35-49 years who had recovered from COVID-19. The CDR3 coding sequence is TGTGCCTGCCGTGAGGGAACGGTGTGGGAATCTGGGGCCAACGTCCTGACTTTC. This gives the protein CACREGTVWESGANVLTF.